The 14 T cell receptor beta chains below all came from one sample that was sequenced in a study of Ad26.COV2.S vaccination and SARS-CoV-2 variants. Produced via immunoSEQ multiplex PCR; TCRdb's table is partial and in-frame only. The data show 350,000 to 500,000 clones, about nine tenths seen once. Treatment meaning: 15 to 20 received Ad26.COV2.S at low or high dose, single or two shots; 5 received placebo; per-sample allocation not given. Day 63 after the first vaccine or placebo injection was the time point for sampling. Sequencing was performed on peripheral blood, taken in a trial of Ad26.COV2.S vaccine versus placebo. Source of these receptors: a person aged 18-60 years who received the Ad26.COV2.S COVID-19 vaccine or a placebo.

The V call is TRBV7-9, the J call TRBJ1-4; tentative D call: TRBD1 (6 bases). Germline CDR1 is SEHNR and CDR2 is FQNEAQ (reference sequence). The CDR3 spans 12 residues. With 7 bases removed from V and 5 bases from J, the gap between germline ends came to 8 bases. Here the CDR3 reads CASTTGNEKLFF. Written as DNA, the CDR3 is TGTGCCAGCACCACAGGGAATGAAAAACTGTTTTTT. Supplemented by reference TRBV7-9 and TRBJ1-4, the full variable domain reads DTGVSQNPRHKITKRGQNVTFRCDPISEHNRLYWYRQTLGQGPEFLTYFQNEAQLEKSRLLSDRFSAERPKGSFSTLEIQRTEQGDSAMYLCASTTGNEKLFFGSGTQLSVL.

Remarks on this clone: This sample also contains other DNA sequences that code for the same CDR3. The rearrangement uses TRBV7-3 and TRBJ2-3; D may match TRBD1 or TRBD2 (6 bases each). The V and J ends lost 0 bases and 3 bases respectively, with 10 bases between them. Per germline, CDR1 SGHTA and CDR2 FQGTGA. The CDR3 runs to 15 residues. The CDR3 coding sequence is TGTGCCAGCAGCTTAACCGGGGGCGGAACAGATACGCAGTATTTT. It translates to CASSLTGGGTDTQYF.

The V and J genes are TRBV29-1 and TRBJ1-1; no definite D call. Trimming removed 2 bases at V and 4 bases at J, with 8 bases between. CDR1 is SQVTM, CDR2 ANQGSEA, per germline. The CDR3 has 12 amino acids. The DNA of the CDR3 is TGCAGCGTTGAACCTCATGGCACTGAAGCTTTCTTT. It is translated as CSVEPHGTEAFF.

The J gene is TRBJ2-2, the V gene TRBV2, with D tentatively TRBD1 or TRBD2 (5 bases each). This CDR3 contains 17 residues. The V gene lost 6 bases and the J gene lost 1 base, with 18 bases spanning the gap. Germline CDR1 reads SNHLY; CDR2 reads FYNNEI. CDR3 nucleotides: TGTGCCAGCAGCCCCGCCCGGGACCAAGGGAACACCGGGGAGCTGTTTTTT. Its translation is CASSPARDQGNTGELFF.

The chain links TRBV24-1 to TRBJ2-1; possibly TRBD1 or TRBD2 for D (5 bases each). The V gene lost 0 bases and the J gene lost 10 bases, with 12 bases spanning the gap. Germline-derived CDR1 and CDR2 are KGHDR and SFDVKD. The length of the CDR3 is 14 residues. CDR3 region: CATSDLRRGFEQFF. The DNA of the CDR3 is TGTGCCACCAGTGATTTGCGTCGGGGCTTCGAGCAGTTCTTC.

The chain is built from TRBV7-2 and TRBJ1-5; a possible D gene is TRBD1 (5 bases). Germline CDR1 SGHTA, CDR2 FQGNSA. This CDR3 region has 15 residues. V dropped 5 bases and J dropped 4 bases, with 15 bases sitting between them. CDR3 residues: CASSASGTENQPQHF. CDR3 nucleotide sequence: TGTGCCAGCAGCGCCTCCGGGACGGAGAATCAGCCCCAGCATTTT.

The CDR3 loop reads CASSPSGRDVNEQYF. The CDR3 DNA sequence: TGTGCCAGCAGTCCAAGCGGCAGGGACGTAAACGAGCAGTACTTC. The genes are TRBV28 and TRBJ2-7; D may match TRBD1 or TRBD2 (5 bases each). The germline V gene encodes CDR1 MDHEN and CDR2 SYDVKM. This CDR3 comprises 15 residues. V dropped 5 bases and J dropped 5 bases, with 19 bases sitting between them.

This sequence joins TRBV6-6 and TRBJ2-7, with 8 bases fitting TRBD1. This CDR3 is built from 16 residues. CDR1 is MNHNY, CDR2 SVGAGI, per germline (reference sequence). The J segment lost 3 bases and the V segment lost 0 bases, leaving 7 bases of the junction unmatched. The CDR3 DNA reads as TGTGCCAGCAGTTACTCGATGCGTGGACAGGGCTACGAGCAGTACTTC. Translation: CASSYSMRGQGYEQYF.

The chain recombines TRBV2 with TRBJ2-7; D remains ambiguous. This CDR3 spans 11 amino acids. V lost 8 bases and J lost 6, with 11 bases in between. CDR1 SNHLY and CDR2 FYNNEI come from the germline V gene. CDR3 coding DNA: TGTGCCAGCGGAGTGGGCGGCGAGCAGTACTTC. Translated: CASGVGGEQYF.

In DNA form, the CDR3 reads TGTGCCAGTAGTATGGGACAGGGCTTCAATGAGCAGTTCTTC. This codes for CASSMGQGFNEQFF. The V and J genes are TRBV19 and TRBJ2-1, with 9 nucleotides matching TRBD1. Per the germline V gene, CDR1 is LNHDA and CDR2 is SQIVND (reference sequence). J was trimmed by 6 bases and V by 3 bases; bases with no gene match: 3. The CDR3 extends over 14 amino acids.

The sample holds one count of this clone. The chain couples TRBV11-1 to TRBJ2-7; no firm D call. This CDR3 contains 14 residues. Germline CDR1 is SGHAT and CDR2 is FQDESV (reference sequence). The germline V and J ends were trimmed by 1 base and 4 bases, with 11 bases remaining between them. CDR3 coding DNA: TGTGCCAGCAGCTTAGGGGAACAGACTTACGAGCAGTACTTC. Amino acid sequence: CASSLGEQTYEQYF.

This clone was detected a few times. The chain joins TRBV7-8 to TRBJ2-7; perhaps TRBD2 as D (6 bases). Germline-derived CDR1 and CDR2 are SGHVS and FQNEAQ. Trimming pared 5 bases from V and 3 bases from J, leaving 23 bases between. The CDR3 is 17 residues long. The CDR3 loop reads CASSRRRDLVRGYEQYF. CDR3 nucleotides: TGTGCCAGCAGCCGACGCCGGGACTTAGTAAGAGGCTACGAGCAGTACTTC.

The rearrangement joins TRBV19 to TRBJ2-3; weak D call: TRBD2 (6 bases). CDR3 length: 12 amino acids. The V gene's germline CDR1 is LNHDA and CDR2 SQIVND (reference sequence). V was pared by 9 bases and J by 9 bases, with 16 bases between. The CDR3 loop is CASSQTSSTQYF. CDR3 coding DNA: TGTGCCAGCAGCCAGACTAGTAGCACGCAGTATTTT.

The genes are TRBV9 and TRBJ2-3; D may be TRBD2 (5 bases). Trimming left V 3 bases short and J 2 bases short, with 10 bases between. This CDR3 has 14 residues. CDR1 is SGDLS and CDR2 is YYNGEE in the germline V gene. CDR3 in amino acids: CASSDSGYTDTQYF. The CDR3 DNA reads as TGTGCCAGCAGCGACAGCGGCTACACAGATACGCAGTATTTT.